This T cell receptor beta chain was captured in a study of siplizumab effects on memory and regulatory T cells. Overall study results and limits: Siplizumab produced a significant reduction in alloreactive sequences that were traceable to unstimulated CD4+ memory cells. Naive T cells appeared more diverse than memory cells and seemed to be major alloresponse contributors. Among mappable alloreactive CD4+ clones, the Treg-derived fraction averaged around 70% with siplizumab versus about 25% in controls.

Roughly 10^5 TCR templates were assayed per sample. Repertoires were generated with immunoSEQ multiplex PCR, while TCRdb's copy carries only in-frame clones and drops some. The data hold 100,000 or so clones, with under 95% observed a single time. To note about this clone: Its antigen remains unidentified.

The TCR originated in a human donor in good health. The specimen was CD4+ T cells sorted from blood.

CDR3 in amino acids: CASDTGPPYGYTF. The DNA for the CDR3 is TGTGCCAGTGACACGGGACCGCCTTATGGCTACACCTTC. V usage is TRBV19 and J usage is TRBJ1-2, with a weak D call TRBD1 (5 bases). V dropped 8 bases and J dropped 5 bases, with 15 bases sitting between them. CDR1 is LNHDA and CDR2 is SQIVND in the germline V gene (reference sequence). The CDR3 has 13 amino acids.